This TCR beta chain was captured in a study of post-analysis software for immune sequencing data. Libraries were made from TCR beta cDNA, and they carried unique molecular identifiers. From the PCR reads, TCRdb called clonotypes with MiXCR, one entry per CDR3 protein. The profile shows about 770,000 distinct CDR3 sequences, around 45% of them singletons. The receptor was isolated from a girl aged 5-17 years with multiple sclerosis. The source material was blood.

The CDR3 sequence is CASARAGLALNEQYF. CDR3 in DNA: TGTGCCAGCGCGAGGGCCGGACTAGCGCTAAACGAGCAGTACTTC. The chain uses TRBV6-5 and TRBJ2-7; 9 bases match TRBD2. The junction had 13 bases not matched to a gene; V was cut back by 8 bases and J by 5 bases. Looked up from germline, CDR1 is MNHEY and CDR2 is SVGAGI. This CDR3 region has 15 residues.